The rows below give T cell receptor beta chains drawn from one sample of a study of T-cell memory formation after mild COVID-19. TCRdb redid the calling of the 5' RACE reads with MiXCR, one entry per CDR3 protein. The sample includes about 470,000 distinct CDR3 sequences, 20% to 25% of them seen just once. Sequenced input: PBMCs or a T cell subset sorted from them (not recorded which). The receptors come from an adult woman who had mild COVID-19 (a few samples of this study predate the infection). Cell type and time point are not known. Each CDR3 is given with its conserved first and last residue. The order of the fields is V gene, J gene, clone size, D gene, CDR3 DNA, CDR3 protein. A D gene is named only where the DNA matches it firmly. A clone size is listed for some rows: how often the clone was seen (once, few, many), or a class if it is expanded.

v_call: TRBV4-1
j_call: TRBJ2-1
clone_size: -
d_call: TRBD2
cdr3_nt: TGCGCCAGCAGCCAACCCCCGGGGGGAGGCGGTGAGCAGTTCTTC
cdr3_aa: CASSQPPGGGGEQFF

v_call: TRBV14
j_call: TRBJ2-7
clone_size: few
d_call: TRBD1
cdr3_nt: TGTGCCAGCAGCCAGGGAAGGGGGCTATACGAGCAGTACTTC
cdr3_aa: CASSQGRGLYEQYF

v_call: TRBV4-2
j_call: TRBJ1-4
clone_size: few
d_call: TRBD1
cdr3_nt: TGTGCCAGCAGCCCCATCAATCAGGGGGAAGGTGAAAAACTGTTTTTT
cdr3_aa: CASSPINQGEGEKLFF

v_call: TRBV12-3/TRBV12-4
j_call: TRBJ2-7
clone_size: many
d_call: TRBD1
cdr3_nt: TGTGCCAGCAGTTTATCGGGGACAGGTGTCTACGAGCAGTACTTC
cdr3_aa: CASSLSGTGVYEQYF

v_call: TRBV6-5
j_call: TRBJ2-2
clone_size: -
d_call: -
cdr3_nt: TGTGCCAGCAGCTCCAACACCGCTCGGAACACCGGGGAGCTGTTTTTT
cdr3_aa: CASSSNTARNTGELFF

v_call: TRBV7-2
j_call: TRBJ2-3
clone_size: -
d_call: -
cdr3_nt: TGTGCCAGCAGCGTCCAGGGTTACCCCCCCGATACGCAGTATTTT
cdr3_aa: CASSVQGYPPDTQYF

v_call: TRBV5-1
j_call: TRBJ2-2
clone_size: few
d_call: -
cdr3_nt: TGCGCCAGCAGCTTGGCCTGGGGACAGAACACCGGGGAGCTGTTTTTT
cdr3_aa: CASSLAWGQNTGELFF

v_call: TRBV7-2
j_call: TRBJ2-4
clone_size: many
d_call: TRBD1
cdr3_nt: TGTGCCAGCAGCACCGGGACAGACAACATTCAGTACTTC
cdr3_aa: CASSTGTDNIQYF

v_call: TRBV20-1
j_call: TRBJ2-7
clone_size: -
d_call: -
cdr3_nt: TGCAGTGCTAGGGAGACTAGATATGACGAGCAGTACTTC
cdr3_aa: CSARETRYDEQYF

v_call: TRBV7-2
j_call: TRBJ2-1
clone_size: -
d_call: -
cdr3_nt: TGTGCCAGCAGATCCCCGGAGAGGGGGGGCTTGAATGAGCAGTTCTTC
cdr3_aa: CASRSPERGGLNEQFF

v_call: TRBV9
j_call: TRBJ1-4
clone_size: -
d_call: -
cdr3_nt: TGTGCCAGCAGCGTAGAGGGGGCTAATGAAAAACTGTTTTTT
cdr3_aa: CASSVEGANEKLFF

v_call: TRBV20-1
j_call: TRBJ2-6
clone_size: few
d_call: TRBD1
cdr3_nt: TGCAGTGCTACGGGACAGGGTTTTATTAATACTGGGGCCAACGTCCTGACTTTC
cdr3_aa: CSATGQGFINTGANVLTF

v_call: TRBV6-2/TRBV6-3
j_call: TRBJ2-7
clone_size: few
d_call: TRBD2
cdr3_nt: TGTGCCAGCATGAACGGGAGGGAAGCCGAGCAGTACTTC
cdr3_aa: CASMNGREAEQYF

v_call: TRBV24-1
j_call: TRBJ2-3
clone_size: few
d_call: -
cdr3_nt: TGTGCCACCAGTGGTCTTCACGCAGATACGCAGTATTTT
cdr3_aa: CATSGLHADTQYF

v_call: TRBV5-6
j_call: TRBJ1-2
clone_size: -
d_call: -
cdr3_nt: TGTGCCAGCAGCTTGGAAAGGGATCATGGCTACACCTTC
cdr3_aa: CASSLERDHGYTF

v_call: TRBV3-1
j_call: TRBJ2-5
clone_size: -
d_call: TRBD2
cdr3_nt: TGTGCCAGCAGCCAAGCCCCGGGACTAGCGGAAGAGACCCAGTACTTC
cdr3_aa: CASSQAPGLAEETQYF

v_call: TRBV19
j_call: TRBJ1-1
clone_size: -
d_call: -
cdr3_nt: TGTGCCAGTAGTGCTCCGGGACGACCAGAAGCTTTCTTT
cdr3_aa: CASSAPGRPEAFF

v_call: TRBV5-4
j_call: TRBJ2-6
clone_size: -
d_call: TRBD2
cdr3_nt: TGTGCCAGCAGCTGGGGACTAGCGGGAGGCGGGGCCAACGTCCTGACTTTC
cdr3_aa: CASSWGLAGGGANVLTF

v_call: TRBV7-2
j_call: TRBJ1-4
clone_size: few
d_call: TRBD1
cdr3_nt: TGTGCCAGCAGGCGGACAGGGATGGATGAAAAACTGTTTTTT
cdr3_aa: CASRRTGMDEKLFF

v_call: TRBV7-2
j_call: TRBJ2-7
clone_size: -
d_call: TRBD2
cdr3_nt: TGTGCCAGCAGCACTAGCGGGATTTACTACGAGCAGTACTTC
cdr3_aa: CASSTSGIYYEQYF

v_call: TRBV18
j_call: TRBJ1-1
clone_size: -
d_call: -
cdr3_nt: TGTGCCAGCTCACCGTCCGGCCGGTCTAATACCCCTGAAGCTTTCTTT
cdr3_aa: CASSPSGRSNTPEAFF

v_call: TRBV5-1
j_call: TRBJ2-7
clone_size: few
d_call: TRBD2
cdr3_nt: TGCGCCAGCAGCCCAGGCGGCCCGGGGGGGTTCTCCTACGAGCAGTACTTC
cdr3_aa: CASSPGGPGGFSYEQYF

v_call: TRBV7-8
j_call: TRBJ1-1
clone_size: -
d_call: -
cdr3_nt: TGTGCCAGCAGCTTTATCGCTACCGCACCGGGAGCTGAAGCTTTCTTT
cdr3_aa: CASSFIATAPGAEAFF

v_call: TRBV11-2
j_call: TRBJ2-7
clone_size: few
d_call: TRBD2
cdr3_nt: TGTGCCAGCAGCCCCCCGGCTAGCGGGAGCCCCTACGAGCAGTACTTC
cdr3_aa: CASSPPASGSPYEQYF